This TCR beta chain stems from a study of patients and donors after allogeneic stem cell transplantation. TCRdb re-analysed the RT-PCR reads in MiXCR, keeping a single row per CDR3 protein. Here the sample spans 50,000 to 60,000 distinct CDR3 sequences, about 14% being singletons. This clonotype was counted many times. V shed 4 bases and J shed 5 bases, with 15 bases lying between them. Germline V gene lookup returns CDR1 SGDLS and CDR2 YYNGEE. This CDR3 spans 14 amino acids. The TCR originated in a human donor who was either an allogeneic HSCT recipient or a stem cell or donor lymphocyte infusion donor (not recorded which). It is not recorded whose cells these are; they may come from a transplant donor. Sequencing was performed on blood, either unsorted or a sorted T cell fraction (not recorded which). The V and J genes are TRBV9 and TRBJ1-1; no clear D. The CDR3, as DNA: TGTGCCAGCAGCTCCCCTTCCCTGGGGACTGAAGCTTTCTTT. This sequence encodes CASSSPSLGTEAFF.